The 11 T cell receptor beta chains below were found in one sample sequenced in a study of CD8 T cells in Susac syndrome. The authors reverse transcribed about 0.5 to 1 ug RNA with random hexamers. TCRdb reprocessed the immunoSEQ multiplex PCR reads via MiXCR and lists one record per CDR3 protein. The sample records approximately 120,000 distinct CDR3 sequences, 90% to 95% being singletons. The source material was CD8+ T cells from PBMCs. Source of these receptors: a human donor with Susac syndrome.

Only a few counts were recorded for this clonotype. This chain joins TRBV5-4 and TRBJ2-7, with 11 nucleotides matching TRBD1. CDR1 SGHNT and CDR2 YYREEE come from the germline V gene (reference sequence). The CDR3 consists of 14 residues. V lost 4 bases to trimming and J lost 3 bases; unmatched junction nucleotides: 3. The CDR3: CASSPGQGVYEQYF. Written as DNA, the CDR3 is TGTGCCAGCAGCCCGGGACAGGGGGTCTACGAGCAGTACTTC.

The CDR3 spells CASSIAGDAYEQYF. CDR3 DNA sequence: TGTGCCAGTAGTATCGCAGGAGATGCCTACGAGCAGTACTTC. The chain links TRBV19 to TRBJ2-7, with D hard to call. CDR3 length: 14 amino acids. V was pared by 3 bases and J by 2 bases, with 11 bases between. Germline values: CDR1 LNHDA, CDR2 SQIVND (reference sequence).

This clonotype is a singleton in its sample. V and J are TRBV15 and TRBJ2-3; 7 bases match TRBD2. This CDR3 is 15 amino acids long. Germline lookup yields CDR1 LNHNV and CDR2 YYDKDF (reference sequence). Unmatched junction bases numbered 5, after V lost 5 bases and J lost 0 bases. In nucleotides, the CDR3 is TGTGCCACCAGCGGCCGACTAGCCAGCACAGATACGCAGTATTTT. Translated, it gives CATSGRLASTDTQYF.

The chain joins TRBV9 to TRBJ2-4, with 8 bases that match TRBD2. The V segment lost 0 bases and the J segment 7 bases; nucleotides outside the gene matches: 6. Germline-derived CDR1 and CDR2 are SGDLS and YYNGEE. This CDR3 comprises 15 residues. The CDR3 DNA sequence: TGTGCCAGCAGCGTAGGGAGCGGGGGCTCTAACATTCAGTACTTC. It translates to CASSVGSGGSNIQYF. The entire variable domain, with the rest obtained from reference TRBV9 and TRBJ2-4, is as follows: DSGVTQTPKHLITATGQRVTLRCSPRSGDLSVYWYQQSLDQGLQFLIQYYNGEERAKGNILERFSAQQFPDLHSELNLSSLELGDSALYFCASSVGSGGSNIQYFGAGTRLSVL.

This clonotype was picked up one time. The genes are TRBV25-1 and TRBJ1-1, with 9 positions matching TRBD1. The CDR3 extends over 14 amino acids. Germline loops: CDR1 MGHDK, CDR2 SYGVNS. V was clipped by 1 base and J by 5 bases; unmatched bases: 2. CDR3 nucleotide sequence: TGTGCCAGCAGTGAATCACAGGGGGCAACTGAAGCTTTCTTT. This gives the protein CASSESQGATEAFF.

The J gene is TRBJ2-7, the V gene TRBV30; 8 bases fit TRBD2. Germline loops: CDR1 GTSNPN, CDR2 SVGIG (reference sequence). CDR3 length: 13 residues. Trimming cost V 5 bases and J 2 bases; bases outside gene matches: 5. The CDR3 is CAWGSGNTYEQYF. CDR3 nucleotide sequence: TGTGCCTGGGGTAGCGGGAATACCTACGAGCAGTACTTC.

This clonotype was detected only once. The rearrangement joins TRBV5-5 to TRBJ2-2, with TRBD1 identical over 8 bases. The CDR3 is 15 amino acids. Germline-derived CDR1 and CDR2 are SGHKS and YYEKEE (reference sequence). Trimming at V came to 7 bases and at J to 9 bases, leaving 14 bases not matched to a gene. This CDR3 reads CASGTLTGVMRELFF. The CDR3 DNA is TGTGCCAGCGGCACATTGACAGGGGTCATGAGGGAGCTGTTTTTT.

In DNA form, the CDR3 reads TGTGCCAGCAGCGTGGGTGACAGAGCAACTAATGAAAAACTGTTTTTT. Translation: CASSVGDRATNEKLFF. V and J are TRBV5-6 and TRBJ1-4; tentatively, D is TRBD1 (5 bases). Germline V gene sequence: CDR1 SGHDT, CDR2 YYEEEE. With 4 bases removed from V and 0 bases from J, the gap between germline ends came to 13 bases. The CDR3 totals 16 residues.

The chain has TRBV6-1 and TRBJ2-6, with 9 bases fitting TRBD1. Trimming removed 4 bases from V and 0 bases from J; junction bases left unmatched: 7. The CDR3 sequence is 18 residues long. Germline V gives CDR1 MNHNS, CDR2 SASEGT. CDR3 in amino acids: CASSGTGQGVSGANVLTF. CDR3 DNA: TGTGCCAGCAGTGGAACGGGACAGGGCGTCTCTGGGGCCAACGTCCTGACTTTC.

The J gene is TRBJ1-1, the V gene TRBV12-3 or TRBV12-4; D not resolved. Trimming took 6 bases from V and 4 from J, leaving 15 bases between them. The CDR3 runs 14 residues. Written as DNA, the CDR3 is TGTGCCAGCAGCTCTGGTGGGCCTGGCACTGAAGCTTTCTTT. Amino acid sequence: CASSSGGPGTEAFF.

CDR3 nucleotides: TGTGCCAGCAGGTTCCAATCTAACTATGGCTACACCTTC. Amino acid sequence: CASRFQSNYGYTF. This chain connects TRBV7-2 to TRBJ1-2; no reliable D call. This CDR3 region has 13 residues. Trimming cost V 6 bases and J 0 bases, with 8 bases left between them. CDR1 SGHTA and CDR2 FQGNSA come from the germline V gene.